The 30 T cell receptor beta chains below all came from one sample that was sequenced in a study of beta chain features in type 1 diabetes. Study results and limitations: TCRB CDR3 length was moderately but significantly reduced in all four CD4+ subsets of Type 1 diabetes patients.

Isolated RNA was reverse transcribed in full, so expressed TCRB transcripts were sequenced. Generated by immunoSEQ multiplex PCR, the TCRdb table keeps only in-frame clones and is missing some. The sample contains 400,000 or so clones, 9.6% of which appear only once. The antigens these receptors bind are not known. The specimen was central memory CD4+ T cells from blood. These receptors all come from a man aged 25 to 45 with type 1 diabetes.

This chain connects TRBV6-5 to TRBJ1-2; D possibly corresponds to TRBD1 (5 bases). Germline CDR1 MNHEY, CDR2 SVGAGI. This CDR3 is 13 amino acids long. Trimming removed 2 bases from V and 4 bases from J, with 8 bases in between. DNA of the CDR3: TGTGCCAGCAGTTACGGGGGTGCCTATGGCTACACCTTC. Its protein is CASSYGGAYGYTF.

This clone was observed a few times. This chain uses TRBV9 with TRBJ1-2; 9 bases are a match to TRBD1. This CDR3 has 14 residues. Looked up from germline, CDR1 is SGDLS and CDR2 is YYNGEE. After removal of 4 bases from V and 5 bases from J, the junction contained 6 bases not matched to a gene. CDR3 in DNA: TGTGCCAGCAGCTCCGGGACAGGGCGGTATGGCTACACCTTC. Translating it yields CASSSGTGRYGYTF.

The chain has TRBV4-1 and TRBJ1-2; D is perhaps TRBD1 (5 bases). The V end lost 1 base, the J end lost 8 bases, and 17 bases lay between the germline ends. Germline CDR1 is MGHRA and CDR2 is YSYEKL. The CDR3 loop spans 15 amino acids. The CDR3, as DNA: TGCGCCAGCAGCCAAGGGTCGGGCCAGGGAGTCGGCTACACCTTC. Translating it yields CASSQGSGQGVGYTF.

In its sample, this clone was seen a few times. The gene calls are TRBV11-2 and TRBJ2-5; D may be TRBD1 (5 bases). With 5 bases removed from V and 5 bases from J, the gap between germline ends came to 9 bases. In germline, CDR1 is SGHAT, CDR2 FQNNGV. This CDR3 comprises 12 residues. The CDR3 protein is CASSPRAETQYF. The CDR3 region has the DNA TGTGCCAGCAGCCCCAGGGCCGAGACCCAGTACTTC.

This clone was seen more than once but under ten times. The sample holds other DNA sequences that translate to the same CDR3. V and J are TRBV30 and TRBJ1-5; no firm D call. The V gene lost 0 bases and the J gene lost 4 bases, with 7 bases spanning the gap. CDR3 size: 13 residues. The V gene's germline CDR1 is GTSNPN and CDR2 SVGIG (reference sequence). The CDR3 DNA is TGTGCCTGGAGTGTGAGAGAGAATCAGCCCCAGCATTTT. Amino acid sequence: CAWSVRENQPQHF.

In this sample, this clone turned up a few times. The rearrangement joins TRBV2 to TRBJ2-1; a weak D match, TRBD1 (6 bases). The CDR3 consists of 13 residues. Germline values: CDR1 SNHLY, CDR2 FYNNEI. Between the trimmed V and J ends, which lost 10 bases and 3 bases, there was a span of 13 bases. The CDR3 sequence: CATMLDSYNEQFF. For the CDR3, the DNA is TGTGCCACGATGTTGGACAGCTACAATGAGCAGTTCTTC.

There are many counts of this clone. The chain carries TRBV7-9 and TRBJ1-2; weak D call: TRBD1 (6 bases). The CDR3 totals 13 residues. V was trimmed by 7 bases and J by 4 bases, leaving 13 bases between them. Germline V gene sequence: CDR1 SEHNR, CDR2 FQNEAQ (reference sequence). In DNA, the CDR3 is TGTGCCAGCAACCTAGGGGGATCCTATGGCTACACCTTC. This translates into CASNLGGSYGYTF.

This clone was observed a few times. This chain links TRBV7-8 with TRBJ2-5; D is uncertain. V was pared by 3 bases and J by 5 bases, with 10 bases between. CDR3 length: 13 amino acids. Looked up from germline, CDR1 is SGHVS and CDR2 is FQNEAQ. CDR3 sequence reads: CASSFAEMETQYF. The CDR3 nucleotides read TGTGCCAGCAGCTTTGCGGAGATGGAGACCCAGTACTTC.

V is TRBV19 and J is TRBJ2-5; the match to TRBD1 covers 7 bases. The V gene's germline CDR1 is LNHDA and CDR2 SQIVND (reference sequence). The CDR3 runs to 15 residues. Unmatched junction bases numbered 8, after V lost 6 bases and J lost 1 base. The CDR3 DNA sequence: TGTGCCAGTAGCCCCCAGGGGGACGGCCAAGAGACCCAGTACTTC. This gives the protein CASSPQGDGQETQYF.

This clone turned up a few times. The chain is built from TRBV5-4 and TRBJ2-4; TRBD2 aligns across 11 bases. V was pared by 5 bases and J by 7 bases, with 8 bases of the junction left unmatched. The V gene's germline CDR1 is SGHNT and CDR2 YYREEE (reference sequence). The CDR3 consists of 15 residues. CDR3 sequence reads: CASSKSLAGENIQYF. The DNA for the CDR3 is TGTGCCAGCAGTAAGTCACTAGCGGGAGAGAACATTCAGTACTTC.

Note on this clone: The junction departs from germline at one end; a sequencing error may be responsible. The CDR3 sequence: CASSPPQRANYGHTF. CDR3 DNA sequence: TGTGCCAGTAGTCCCCCGCAGAGAGCTAACTATGGCCACACCTTC. The genes are TRBV19 and TRBJ1-2; D unresolved. The CDR3 loop spans 15 amino acids. Germline-derived CDR1 and CDR2 are LNHDA and SQIVND (reference sequence).

This chain links TRBV6-6 with TRBJ2-2; D is unclear. This CDR3 is 13 amino acids long. V gave up 2 bases and J gave up 8 bases, with 9 bases separating them. CDR1 is MNHNY, CDR2 SVGAGI, per germline (reference sequence). CDR3: CASSYTGKGELFF. CDR3 sequence (DNA): TGTGCCAGCAGTTACACCGGTAAAGGGGAGCTGTTTTTT.

This clone was seen just once. An end of the junction does not agree with germline; a read error may underlie this. This chain links TRBV5-4 with TRBJ2-3; D might be TRBD2 (7 bases). Germline V gene data show CDR1 as SGHNT and CDR2 as YYREEE (reference sequence). This CDR3 is built from 15 residues. The CDR3 spells CAGSLGGRGTDTQYF. The CDR3 DNA is TGTGCCGGCAGCTTGGGAGGGAGGGGGACAGATACGCAGTATTTT.

This clone was observed a handful of times. This chain uses TRBV30 with TRBJ1-1, with D perhaps matching TRBD1 (5 bases). Germline values: CDR1 GTSNPN, CDR2 SVGIG (reference sequence). Deletions cut 4 bases from V and 7 bases from J, with 10 bases between. The CDR3 consists of 11 residues. The CDR3 nucleotides read TGTGCCTGGAACAGGCGATTTGAAGCTTTCTTT. This codes for CAWNRRFEAFF. Filled out from reference TRBV30 and TRBJ1-1, the complete variable domain reads SQTIHQWPATLVQPVGSPLSLECTVEGTSNPNLYWYRQAAGRGLQLLFYSVGIGQISSEVPQNLSASRPQDRQFILSSKKLLLSDSGFYLCAWNRRFEAFFGQGTRLTVV.

This clone was observed a few times. V and J are TRBV5-6 and TRBJ2-3, with D unresolved. The CDR3 runs 15 residues. Trimming stripped 2 bases from V and 0 bases from J, with 10 bases between. Germline V gene data show CDR1 as SGHDT and CDR2 as YYEEEE. CDR3 DNA sequence: TGTGCCAGCAGCTTACCCCCAGGAAGCACAGATACGCAGTATTTT. Amino acids: CASSLPPGSTDTQYF. Together with reference TRBV5-6 and TRBJ2-3, the CDR3 gives the full variable domain: DAGVTQSPTHLIKTRGQQVTLRCSPKSGHDTVSWYQQALGQGPQFIFQYYEEEERQRGNFPDRFSGHQFPNYSSELNVNALLLGDSALYLCASSLPPGSTDTQYFGPGTRLTVL.

This chain connects TRBV19 to TRBJ2-2, with D possibly TRBD2 on 6 matching bases. Germline values: CDR1 LNHDA, CDR2 SQIVND (reference sequence). V was clipped by 6 bases and J by 4 bases, with 12 bases between them. The CDR3 has 14 residues. CDR3 protein: CASRTRDFTGELFF. For the CDR3, the DNA is TGTGCCAGTAGGACCCGGGACTTCACCGGGGAGCTGTTTTTT.

This clone was seen more than once but under ten times. This rearrangement joins TRBV5-6 to TRBJ2-1; TRBD2 matches 9 bases. Losses at the gene ends were 1 base for V and 4 bases for J; bases not matched to a gene: 6. CDR1 is SGHDT and CDR2 is YYEEEE in the germline V gene. The CDR3 sequence is 16 residues long. The CDR3 region has the DNA TGTGCCAGCAGCTTGAGAGATGCGGGAGGGTACAATGAGCAGTTCTTC. Translated: CASSLRDAGGYNEQFF.

The chain couples TRBV28 to TRBJ2-1; weak D call: TRBD1 (5 bases). Germline loops: CDR1 MDHEN, CDR2 SYDVKM. The CDR3 totals 15 residues. Trimming removed 0 bases at V and 6 bases at J, with 12 bases between. The DNA for the CDR3 is TGTGCCAGCAGTTTATGGGGCAGGGTTGGCAATGAGCAGTTCTTC. Protein: CASSLWGRVGNEQFF.

Many counts were recorded for this clone. The gene calls are TRBV2 and TRBJ1-3; D remains ambiguous. The germline CDR1 and CDR2 sequences are SNHLY and FYNNEI. V gave up 6 bases and J gave up 3 bases, with 9 bases separating them. The CDR3 contains 13 residues. The CDR3 DNA follows: TGTGCCAGCAGGGACGGCTATGGAAACACCATATATTTT. It codes for CASRDGYGNTIYF.

This clone was seen only a few times. This chain joins TRBV30 and TRBJ2-5; D may be TRBD2 (6 bases). The germline V gene encodes CDR1 GTSNPN and CDR2 SVGIG (reference sequence). V gave up 0 bases and J gave up 2 bases, with 13 bases separating them. This CDR3 comprises 15 residues. CDR3 sequence: CAWSVNSGSQETQYF. In DNA form, the CDR3 reads TGTGCCTGGAGTGTAAACAGCGGGTCACAAGAGACCCAGTACTTC.

The table lists this clone with many counts. The chain recombines TRBV28 with TRBJ2-3, with 7 positions matching TRBD2. Trimming at V came to 5 bases and at J to 6 bases, leaving 2 bases not matched to a gene. The CDR3 runs 12 residues. Germline CDR1 reads MDHEN; CDR2 reads SYDVKM. The CDR3: CASSGTIDTQYF. The CDR3 DNA sequence: TGTGCCAGCAGTGGGACTATCGATACGCAGTATTTT.

This clone showed up many times. The same CDR3 also results from other DNA sequences found in this sample. This sequence joins TRBV5-1 and TRBJ2-3, with a possible D match to TRBD2 (5 bases). The CDR3 is 15 residues long. The V gene lost 0 bases and the J gene lost 1 base, with 9 bases spanning the gap. Germline assignment: CDR1 SGHRS and CDR2 YFSETQ. CDR3: CASSLGGAGTDTQYF. CDR3 nucleotide sequence: TGCGCCAGCAGCTTGGGGGGAGCGGGCACAGATACGCAGTATTTT.

A remark on this clone: The same CDR3 can be traced to other DNA sequences in this sample. The chain recombines TRBV18 with TRBJ2-5; D unresolved. V lost 3 bases to trimming and J lost 2 bases, with 4 bases between them. Per germline, CDR1 KGHSH and CDR2 LQKENI. CDR3 length: 12 amino acids. The CDR3 spells CASSPQQETQYF. The CDR3 bases are TGTGCCAGCTCACCTCAACAAGAGACCCAGTACTTC.

J is TRBJ2-7 and V is TRBV28; 8 bases line up with TRBD1. This CDR3 is 18 amino acids long. Trimming removed 5 bases from V and 0 bases from J; junction bases left unmatched: 15. Germline V gives CDR1 MDHEN, CDR2 SYDVKM. In nucleotides, the CDR3 is TGTGCCAGCAGTACGACAGGGGTTTTCTGGAGGAGCTCCTACGAGCAGTACTTC. Protein sequence: CASSTTGVFWRSSYEQYF.

This sequence joins TRBV28 and TRBJ2-7; 7 positions match TRBD1. V shed 5 bases, J shed 5 bases, and the junction held 15 bases outside the gene matches. Germline-derived CDR1 and CDR2 are MDHEN and SYDVKM. This CDR3 region has 16 residues. The CDR3, as DNA: TGTGCCAGCAGTCCCCCGACAGGGCTCGGGATCGACGAGCAGTACTTC. This codes for CASSPPTGLGIDEQYF.

The chain recombines TRBV10-3 with TRBJ1-1; D gene uncertain. V was clipped by 2 bases and J by 4 bases, with 14 bases between them. Germline V gives CDR1 ENHRY, CDR2 SYGVKD. The length of the CDR3 is 15 residues. The CDR3 coding sequence is TGTGCCATCAGTGAGCGGGCTCGGGGAGGCACTGAAGCTTTCTTT. Residues: CAISERARGGTEAFF.

This clone was counted a few times. The junction does not match germline at one end; this may be a read error. The genes are TRBV6-5 and TRBJ2-3, with 8 positions matching TRBD1. CDR3 length equals 15 residues. Germline loops: CDR1 MNHEY, CDR2 SVGAGI. The CDR3 here is CAISLSSTGEDTQYF. The CDR3 DNA reads TGTGCCATCAGTCTTTCCTCGACAGGGGAAGATACGCAGTATTTT.

The V gene is TRBV29-1, the J gene TRBJ2-3, with D unresolved. The length of the CDR3 is 10 residues. The ends were cut back, 5 bases at V and 9 bases at J, with 9 bases in the middle. CDR1 and CDR2 from the germline V gene are SQVTM and ANQGSEA. The CDR3 protein is CSVRSTTQYF. Here the CDR3 DNA reads TGCAGCGTTCGCAGTACCACGCAGTATTTT.

The chain couples TRBV11-2 to TRBJ2-1; maybe TRBD1 (6 bases). The V gene lost 6 bases and the J gene lost 0 bases, with 12 bases spanning the gap. This CDR3 spans 15 amino acids. Germline-derived CDR1 and CDR2 are SGHAT and FQNNGV. CDR3 sequence: CASSLQGNSYNEQFF. In nucleotides, the CDR3 is TGTGCCAGCAGTTTGCAGGGGAACTCCTACAATGAGCAGTTCTTC.

This clone was seen a handful of times. The rearrangement uses TRBV27 and TRBJ2-7; D assignment may be TRBD1 or TRBD2 (5 bases each). The length of the CDR3 is 13 residues. Per the germline V gene, CDR1 is MNHEY and CDR2 is SMNVEV (reference sequence). The V end lost 6 bases, the J end lost 6 bases, and 15 bases lay between the germline ends. The CDR3: CASSLTRGVEQYF. Here the CDR3 DNA reads TGTGCCAGCAGCCTCACTAGAGGGGTCGAGCAGTACTTC.